These T cell receptor beta chains were read from a single sample in a study of siplizumab effects on memory and regulatory T cells. Clones were sequenced by immunoSEQ multiplex PCR, and TCRdb holds only the in-frame ones, with some missing. The data show 70,000 to 90,000 clones, with approximately 90% seen just once and around 16% held by the top ten. Sequencing was done on a sample of CD4+ T cells sorted from blood. These receptor sequences come from a human donor in good health. CDR3s include the opening cysteine and the closing phenylalanine or tryptophan. The D gene is left open where the match is weak. Expanded clones are given a class, and other clones once, few, many or no size at all.

TRBJ2-7	15	TRBV4-1	TRBD2	.	TGCGCCAGCAGCCCTATCGTGGGGAGGGTCAACGAGCAGTACTTC	CASSPIVGRVNEQYF
TRBJ2-1	15	TRBV6-6	TRBD2	.	TGTGCCAGCAGCGTACCGGGACTAGCGGCCAATGAGCAGTTCTTC	CASSVPGLAANEQFF
TRBJ2-4	13	TRBV30	.	.	TGTGCCTGGGCAGAGACCGACTATGGCATTCAGTACTTC	CAWAETDYGIQYF
TRBJ2-5	14	TRBV18	TRBD2	.	TGTGCCAGCTCAATGACTAGCGGGAGAGAGACCCAGTACTTC	CASSMTSGRETQYF
TRBJ2-7	12	TRBV10-1	.	.	TGCGCCAGCAGCCCAACAGGGACCGAGCAGTACTTC	CASSPTGTEQYF
TRBJ2-1	13	TRBV5-1	TRBD2	.	TGCGCCAGCAGCATACAGCGGGGTGATGAGCAGTTCTTC	CASSIQRGDEQFF
TRBJ2-1	12	TRBV10-3	.	.	TGTGCCATCAGTGAACGGGGTTGGGAGCAGTTCTTC	CAISERGWEQFF
TRBJ1-5	13	TRBV5-6	.	.	TGTGCCAGCAGCTCGGCGGGAATGGAGCCCCAGCATTTT	CASSSAGMEPQHF
TRBJ1-5	13	TRBV2	.	.	TGTGCCAGCGCTCGGGGCGGCAATCAGCCCCAGCATTTT	CASARGGNQPQHF
TRBJ1-1	15	TRBV5-6	TRBD1	.	TGTGCCAGCAGCGGCTCGGGACAGATGAACACTGAAGCTTTCTTT	CASSGSGQMNTEAFF
TRBJ2-3	14	TRBV11-2	.	.	TGTGCCAGCAGCTTAAGGGGGATCACAGATACGCAGTATTTT	CASSLRGITDTQYF
TRBJ1-3	14	TRBV5-1	.	.	TGCGCCAGCAGCTCCCCTAACTCTGGAAACACCATATATTTT	CASSSPNSGNTIYF
TRBJ1-2	13	TRBV18	.	.	TGTGCCAGCTCACCACCGTCGGTCTATGGCTACACCTTC	CASSPPSVYGYTF
TRBJ2-1	15	TRBV7-2	.	once	TGTGCCAGCAGCTTAGCGCGAGATCCCTACAATGAGCAGTTCTTC	CASSLARDPYNEQFF
TRBJ2-5	14	TRBV5-1	.	.	TGCGCCAGCAGCCCCCGAGGGATGGTAGAGACCCAGTACTTC	CASSPRGMVETQYF
TRBJ1-6	14	TRBV19	.	once	TGTGCCAGTAGTATAACCCCGGGGGATTCACCCCTCCACTTT	CASSITPGDSPLHF
TRBJ2-7	11	TRBV20-1	.	.	TGCAGTGCTAAAAGCTCCTACGAGCAGTACTTC	CSAKSSYEQYF
TRBJ2-7	15	TRBV6-6	TRBD2	.	TGTGCCAGCAGCTCTCTAGCGGGAGGGCCTCCAGAGCAGTACTTC	CASSSLAGGPPEQYF
TRBJ1-2	14	TRBV19	.	few	TGTGCCAGCCGGACACCTCGGCCTAACTATGGCTACACCTTC	CASRTPRPNYGYTF
TRBJ2-5	15	TRBV4-1	.	.	TGCGCCAGCAGCCCCGCCCCCGGGACAAAAGAGACCCAGTACTTC	CASSPAPGTKETQYF
TRBJ2-7	18	TRBV4-3	.	.	TGCGCCAGCAGCCCATCCCCCTCCGGGCTAGCGACAAACTACGAGCAGTACTTC	CASSPSPSGLATNYEQYF
TRBJ2-2	13	TRBV30	.	once	TGTGCCTGGATCGCAAAGAACACCGGGGAGCTGTTTTTT	CAWIAKNTGELFF
TRBJ2-5	13	TRBV15	.	.	TGTGCCACCAGCAGATTCCGGGAGGAGACCCAGTACTTC	CATSRFREETQYF
TRBJ2-1	13	TRBV28	.	.	TGTGCCAGCAGGACAACGCAGGGCTCTGAGCAGTTCTTC	CASRTTQGSEQFF
TRBJ2-3	17	TRBV11-3	.	.	TGTGCCAGCAGCTTCGGGTTGGCGTCAGGATACACAGATACGCAGTATTTT	CASSFGLASGYTDTQYF
TRBJ2-4	13	TRBV15	.	.	TGTGCCACCAGCAGCTCGTTAAAACACATTCAGTACTTC	CATSSSLKHIQYF
TRBJ2-7	15	TRBV11-2	.	few	TGTGCCAGCAGCTTAGATTATCAGGGCTCCTACGAGCAGTACTTC	CASSLDYQGSYEQYF